This T cell receptor beta chain originates from a study of circulating and synovial CD4+ cells in juvenile arthritis. Findings and limits, study-wide: Compared with bulk blood, circulating pathogenic-like lymphocytes shared substantially more CDR3 sequences with synovial T cells.

In germline, CDR1 is SGHAT, CDR2 FQDESV (reference sequence). V was clipped by 3 bases and J by 4 bases, with 15 bases between them. The CDR3 length is 15 residues. Clones were sequenced by immunoSEQ multiplex PCR, and TCRdb holds only the in-frame ones, with some missing. Here the sample spans roughly 33,000 clones, about 96% being singletons. Regarding this clone: Its antigen remains unidentified.

V gene TRBV11-1 combines with J gene TRBJ1-1; D not resolved. The sample consisted of CD4+ T cells from blood. This receptor was obtained from a human donor with juvenile idiopathic arthritis. CDR3 bases: TGTGCCAGCAGCTTGAGGGAGGGTTGGGCCACTGAAGCTTTCTTT. This translates into CASSLREGWATEAFF.